This T cell receptor (beta chain) was sequenced during a study of T cell responses to AZD1222 COVID-19 vaccine. Assay used: immunoSEQ multiplex PCR; TCRdb lists only in-frame clones, some missing. This repertoire shows around 130,000 clones, around 89% found once; its top ten account for around a tenth. Findings and caveats of the study: Reportedly, close to half of spike-specific TCRs are directed against unmutated variant regions.

On this clone: Antigen: not known.

CDR3 size: 16 residues. CDR1 and CDR2 (germline): SGHTA, FQGTGA. The germline V and J ends were trimmed by 5 bases and 6 bases, with 17 bases remaining between them. Sequenced here: peripheral blood, sampled 28 days after the second AZD1222 dose. The receptor was derived from an adult who received the AZD1222 COVID-19 vaccine. The J gene is TRBJ1-6, the V gene TRBV7-3; a weak D match, TRBD1 (6 bases). The CDR3 DNA follows: TGTGCCAGCAGCCCCCGAGGAGGGGGGGTTAATTCACCCCTCCACTTT. Its protein product is CASSPRGGGVNSPLHF.